This T cell receptor beta chain was sequenced during a study of shared clonotypes between healthy human individuals. Study outcomes and limitations: Clonotype sharing across donors was expected to vary with sequencing depth. Sequencing of the sorted subsets was shown by rarefaction to be incomplete despite large depth.

In the case of this clone: Its antigen is not identified.

150 to 250 ng DNA, about 28,000 T cell genomes, went into each sorted-subset replicate PCR. Per the original data handling: Junction-only sequences produced by ImmunoSEQ had no quality scores, so filtering differed. The assay was immunoSEQ multiplex PCR, and TCRdb's table has in-frame clones only and misses some. V and J calls and clone size come straight from that table; D and trimming were deduced from the DNA. The data show roughly 590,000 clones, with around 95% seen just once and roughly 0.1% held by the top ten. The naive CD8 subset, CD45RO-negative cells positively selected for CCR7, excluded terminally differentiated effector memory CD45RA+ cells. CDR3 size: 14 residues. V was pared by 4 bases and J by 0 bases, with 9 bases between. From germline, CDR1 is MNHNS and CDR2 SASEGT.

The sequencing sample was made of naive CD8+ T cells sorted from blood. The clonotype originates from a woman aged 25 to 39 in good health. J is TRBJ1-2 and V is TRBV6-1, with D unclear. CDR3 coding DNA: TGTGCCAGCAGTGCCGGGAGTACTAACTATGGCTACACCTTC. This sequence encodes CASSAGSTNYGYTF.